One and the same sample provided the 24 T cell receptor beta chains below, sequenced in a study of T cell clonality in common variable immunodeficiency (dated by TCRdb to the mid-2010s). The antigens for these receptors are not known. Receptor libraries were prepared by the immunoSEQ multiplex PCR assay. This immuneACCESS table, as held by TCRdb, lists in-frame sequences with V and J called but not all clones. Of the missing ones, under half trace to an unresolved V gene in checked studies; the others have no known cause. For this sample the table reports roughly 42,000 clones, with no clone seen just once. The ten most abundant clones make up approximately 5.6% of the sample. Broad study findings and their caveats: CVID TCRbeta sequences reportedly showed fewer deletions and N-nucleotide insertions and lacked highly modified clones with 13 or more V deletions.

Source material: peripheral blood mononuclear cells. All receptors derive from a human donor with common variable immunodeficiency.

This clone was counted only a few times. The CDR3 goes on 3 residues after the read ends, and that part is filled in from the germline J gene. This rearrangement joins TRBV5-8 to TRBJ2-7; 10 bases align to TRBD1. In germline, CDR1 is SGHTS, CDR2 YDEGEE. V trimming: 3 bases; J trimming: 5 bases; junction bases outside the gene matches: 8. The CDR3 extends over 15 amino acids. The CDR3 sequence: CASSSPGQGSHEQYF. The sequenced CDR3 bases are TGTGCCAGCAGCTCCCCGGGACAGGGGTCCCACGAG. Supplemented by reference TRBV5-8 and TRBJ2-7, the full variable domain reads EAGVTQSPTHLIKTRGQQATLRCSPISGHTSVYWYQQALGLGLQFLLWYDEGEERNRGNFPPRFSGRQFPNYSSELNVNALELEDSALYLCASSSPGQGSHEQYFGPGTRLTVT.

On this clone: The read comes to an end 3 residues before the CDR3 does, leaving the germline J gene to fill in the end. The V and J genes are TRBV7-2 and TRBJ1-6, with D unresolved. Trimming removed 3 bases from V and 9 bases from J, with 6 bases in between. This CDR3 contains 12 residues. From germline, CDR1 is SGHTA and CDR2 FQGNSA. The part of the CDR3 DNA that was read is TGTGCCAGCAGCTTCCCAGGTTCACCC. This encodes CASSFPGSP. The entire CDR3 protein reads CASSFPGSPLHF.

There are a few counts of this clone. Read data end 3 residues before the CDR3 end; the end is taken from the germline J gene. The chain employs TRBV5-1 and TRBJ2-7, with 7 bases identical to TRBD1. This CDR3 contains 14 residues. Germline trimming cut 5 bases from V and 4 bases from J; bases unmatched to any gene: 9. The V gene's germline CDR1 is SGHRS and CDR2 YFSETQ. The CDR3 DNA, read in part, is TGCGCCAGCAGTGTACAGGGGTCAAGTTACGAG. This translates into CASSVQGSSYE. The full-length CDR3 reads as CASSVQGSSYEQYF.

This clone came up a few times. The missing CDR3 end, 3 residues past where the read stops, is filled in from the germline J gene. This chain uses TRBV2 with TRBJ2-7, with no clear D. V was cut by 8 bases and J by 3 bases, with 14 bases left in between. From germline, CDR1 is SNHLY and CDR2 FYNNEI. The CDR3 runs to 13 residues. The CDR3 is CASSLVSGYEQYF. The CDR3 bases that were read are TGTGCCAGCTCCTTAGTCTCCGGCTACGAG.

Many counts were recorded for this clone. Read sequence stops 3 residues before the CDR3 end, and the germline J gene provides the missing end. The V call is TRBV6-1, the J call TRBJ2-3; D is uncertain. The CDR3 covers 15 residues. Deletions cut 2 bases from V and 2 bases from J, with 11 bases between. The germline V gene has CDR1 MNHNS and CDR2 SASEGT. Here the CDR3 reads CASSESNRFTDTQYF. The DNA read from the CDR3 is TGTGCCAGCAGTGAAAGTAACAGATTCACAGATACG.

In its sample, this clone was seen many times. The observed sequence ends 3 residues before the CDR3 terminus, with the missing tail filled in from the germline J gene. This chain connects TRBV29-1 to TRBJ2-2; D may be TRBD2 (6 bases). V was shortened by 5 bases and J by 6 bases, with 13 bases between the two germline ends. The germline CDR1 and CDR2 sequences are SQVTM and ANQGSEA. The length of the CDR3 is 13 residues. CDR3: CSVRRALAGELFF. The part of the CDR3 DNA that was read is TGCAGCGTTAGGAGGGCCTTGGCCGGGGAG.

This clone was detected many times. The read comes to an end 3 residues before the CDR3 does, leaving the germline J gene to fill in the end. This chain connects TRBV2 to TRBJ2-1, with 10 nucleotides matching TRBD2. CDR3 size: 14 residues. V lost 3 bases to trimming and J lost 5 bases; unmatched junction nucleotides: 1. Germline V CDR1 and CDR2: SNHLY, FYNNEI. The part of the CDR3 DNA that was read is TGTGCCAGCAGTGACCTAGCGGGAGACAATGAG. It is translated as CASSDLAGDNE. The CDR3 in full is CASSDLAGDNEQFF.

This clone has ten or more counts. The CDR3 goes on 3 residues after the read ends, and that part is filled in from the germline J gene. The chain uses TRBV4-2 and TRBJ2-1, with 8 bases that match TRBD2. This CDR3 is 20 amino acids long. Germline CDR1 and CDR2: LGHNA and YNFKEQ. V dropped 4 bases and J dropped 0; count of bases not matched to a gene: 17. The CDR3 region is CASSPPSGYGGGISYNEQFF. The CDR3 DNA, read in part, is TGTGCCAGCAGCCCGCCGAGTGGTTACGGCGGGGGGATCTCCTACAATGAG.

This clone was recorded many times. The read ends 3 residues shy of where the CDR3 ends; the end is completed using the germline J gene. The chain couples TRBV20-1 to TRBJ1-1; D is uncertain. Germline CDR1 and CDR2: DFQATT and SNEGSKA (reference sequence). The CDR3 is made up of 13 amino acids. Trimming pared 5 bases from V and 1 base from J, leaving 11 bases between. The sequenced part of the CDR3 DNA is TGCAGTGCTTACACTCTAGAGAACACTGAA. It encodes CSAYTLENTE. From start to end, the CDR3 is CSAYTLENTEAFF.

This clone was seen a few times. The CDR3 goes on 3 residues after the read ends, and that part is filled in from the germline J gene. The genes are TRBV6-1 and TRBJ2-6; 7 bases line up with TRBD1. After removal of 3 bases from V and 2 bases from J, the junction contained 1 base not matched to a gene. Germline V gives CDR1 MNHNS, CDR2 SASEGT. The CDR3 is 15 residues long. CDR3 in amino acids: CASSEQGAGANVLTF. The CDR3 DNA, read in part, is TGTGCCAGCAGTGAGCAGGGGGCTGGGGCCAACGTC.

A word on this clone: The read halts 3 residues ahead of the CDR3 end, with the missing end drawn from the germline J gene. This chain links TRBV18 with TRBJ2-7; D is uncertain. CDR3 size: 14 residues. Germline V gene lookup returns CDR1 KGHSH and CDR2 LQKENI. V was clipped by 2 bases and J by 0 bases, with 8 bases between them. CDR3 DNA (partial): TGTGCCAGCTCACCATACTTAGACTCCTACGAG. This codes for CASSPYLDSYE. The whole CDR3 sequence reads CASSPYLDSYEQYF.

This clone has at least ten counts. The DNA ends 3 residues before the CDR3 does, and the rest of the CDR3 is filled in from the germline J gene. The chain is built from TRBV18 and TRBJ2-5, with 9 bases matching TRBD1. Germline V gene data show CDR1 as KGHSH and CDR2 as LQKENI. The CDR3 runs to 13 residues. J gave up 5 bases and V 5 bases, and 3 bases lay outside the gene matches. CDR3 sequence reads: CASSGQGRETQYF. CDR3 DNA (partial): TGTGCCAGCTCAGGACAGGGGAGGGAGACC.

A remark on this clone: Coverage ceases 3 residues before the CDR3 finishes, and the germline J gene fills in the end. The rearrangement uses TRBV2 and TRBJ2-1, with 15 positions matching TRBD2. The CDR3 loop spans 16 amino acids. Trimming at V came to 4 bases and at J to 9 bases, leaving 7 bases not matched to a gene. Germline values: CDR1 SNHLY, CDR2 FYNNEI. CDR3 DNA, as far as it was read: TGTGCCAGCAGTGGGACTAGCGGGGGGGCGGTCAGTGAG. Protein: CASSGTSGGAVSE. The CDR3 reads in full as CASSGTSGGAVSEQFF.

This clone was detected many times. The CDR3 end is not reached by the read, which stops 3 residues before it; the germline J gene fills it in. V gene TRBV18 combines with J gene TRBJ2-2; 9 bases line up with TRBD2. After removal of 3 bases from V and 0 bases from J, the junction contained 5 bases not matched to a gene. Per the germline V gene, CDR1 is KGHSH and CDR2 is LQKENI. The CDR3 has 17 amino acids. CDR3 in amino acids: CASSPGLAGPNTGELFF. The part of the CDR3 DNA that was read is TGTGCCAGCTCACCTGGGCTAGCGGGACCGAACACCGGGGAG. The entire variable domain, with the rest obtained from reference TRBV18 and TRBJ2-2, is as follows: NAGVMQNPRHLVRRRGQEARLRCSPMKGHSHVYWYRQLPEEGLKFMVYLQKENIIDESGMPKERFSAEFPKEGPSILRIQQVVRGDSAAYFCASSPGLAGPNTGELFFGEGSRLTVL.

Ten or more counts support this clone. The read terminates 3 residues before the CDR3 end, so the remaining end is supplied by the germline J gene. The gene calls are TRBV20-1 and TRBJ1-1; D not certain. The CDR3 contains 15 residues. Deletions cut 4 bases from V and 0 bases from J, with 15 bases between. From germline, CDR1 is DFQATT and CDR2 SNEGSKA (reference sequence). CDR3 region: CSATSYSNMNTEAFF. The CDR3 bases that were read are TGCAGTGCTACGTCATATTCCAACATGAACACTGAA.

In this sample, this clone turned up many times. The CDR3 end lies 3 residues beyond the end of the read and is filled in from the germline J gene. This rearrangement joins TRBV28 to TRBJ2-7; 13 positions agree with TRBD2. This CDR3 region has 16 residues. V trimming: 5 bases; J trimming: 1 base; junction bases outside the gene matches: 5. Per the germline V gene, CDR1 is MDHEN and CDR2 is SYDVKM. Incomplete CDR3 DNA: TGTGCCAGCAGTCTCGGGACTAGCGGGGTATCCTACGAG. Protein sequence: CASSLGTSGVSYE. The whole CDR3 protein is CASSLGTSGVSYEQYF.

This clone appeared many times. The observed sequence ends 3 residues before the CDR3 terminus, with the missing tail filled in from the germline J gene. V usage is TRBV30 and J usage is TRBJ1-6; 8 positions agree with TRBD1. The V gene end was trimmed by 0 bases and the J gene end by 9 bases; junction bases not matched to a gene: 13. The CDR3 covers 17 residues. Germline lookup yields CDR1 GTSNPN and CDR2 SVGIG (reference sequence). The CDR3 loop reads CAWSVRPTGAGSSPLHF. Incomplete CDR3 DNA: TGTGCCTGGAGTGTACGCCCGACAGGGGCCGGTTCTTCACCC.

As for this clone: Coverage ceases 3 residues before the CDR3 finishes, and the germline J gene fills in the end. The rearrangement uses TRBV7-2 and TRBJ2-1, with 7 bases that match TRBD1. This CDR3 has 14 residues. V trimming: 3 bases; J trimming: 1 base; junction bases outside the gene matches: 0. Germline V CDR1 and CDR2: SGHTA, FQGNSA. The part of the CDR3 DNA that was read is TGTGCCAGCAGCTTGGGACAGTCCTACAATGAG. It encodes CASSLGQSYNE. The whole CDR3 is CASSLGQSYNEQFF. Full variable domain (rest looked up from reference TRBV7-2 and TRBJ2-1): GAGVSQSPSNKVTEKGKDVELRCDPISGHTALYWYRQSLGQGLEFLIYFQGNSAPDKSGLPSDRFSAERTGGSVSTLTIQRTQQEDSAVYLCASSLGQSYNEQFFGPGTRLTVL.

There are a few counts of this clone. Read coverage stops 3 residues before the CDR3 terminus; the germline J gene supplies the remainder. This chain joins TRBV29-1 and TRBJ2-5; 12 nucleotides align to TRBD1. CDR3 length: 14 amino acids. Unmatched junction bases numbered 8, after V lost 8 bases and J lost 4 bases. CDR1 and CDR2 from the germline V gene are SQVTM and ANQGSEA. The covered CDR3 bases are TGCAGCATCCGGGACAGGGGGCGTGGAGAGACC. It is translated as CSIRDRGRGET. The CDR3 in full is CSIRDRGRGETQYF. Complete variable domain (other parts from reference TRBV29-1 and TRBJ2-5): SAVISQKPSRDICQRGTSLTIQCQVDSQVTMMFWYRQQPGQSLTLIATANQGSEATYESGFVIDKFPISRPNLTFSTLTVSNMSPEDSSIYLCSIRDRGRGETQYFGPGTRLLVL.

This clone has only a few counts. The covered CDR3 bases are TGTGCCAGCTCACTTCCTAATAAGCCC. Residues: CASSLPNKP. The entire CDR3 sequence reads CASSLPNKPQHF. V usage is TRBV18 and J usage is TRBJ1-5; D unclear. The sequence runs out 3 residues before the end of the CDR3; the remainder is reconstructed from the germline J gene. The CDR3 covers 12 residues. V lost 4 bases, J lost 8 bases, and 9 bases lay in between. The germline CDR1 and CDR2 sequences are KGHSH and LQKENI.

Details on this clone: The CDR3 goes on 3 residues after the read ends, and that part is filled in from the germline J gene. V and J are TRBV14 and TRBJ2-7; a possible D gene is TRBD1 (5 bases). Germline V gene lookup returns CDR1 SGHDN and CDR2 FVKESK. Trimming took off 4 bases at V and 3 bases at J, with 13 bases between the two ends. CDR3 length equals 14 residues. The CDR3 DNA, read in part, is TGTGCCAGCAGCCGAAAGACAGACTTCTACGAG. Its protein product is CASSRKTDFYE. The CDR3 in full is CASSRKTDFYEQYF. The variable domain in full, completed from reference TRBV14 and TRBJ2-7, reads EAGVTQFPSHSVIEKGQTVTLRCDPISGHDNLYWYRRVMGKEIKFLLHFVKESKQDESGMPNNRFLAERTGGTYSTLKVQPAELEDSGVYFCASSRKTDFYEQYFGPGTRLTVT.

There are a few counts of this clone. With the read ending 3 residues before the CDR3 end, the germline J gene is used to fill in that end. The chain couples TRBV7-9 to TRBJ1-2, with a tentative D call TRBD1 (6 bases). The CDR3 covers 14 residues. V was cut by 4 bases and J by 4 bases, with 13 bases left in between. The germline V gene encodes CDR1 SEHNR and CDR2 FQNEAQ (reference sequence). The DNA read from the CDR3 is TGTGCCAGCAGCTCTGGACAGCTAGGCTATGGC. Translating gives CASSSGQLGYG. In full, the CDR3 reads CASSSGQLGYGYTF.

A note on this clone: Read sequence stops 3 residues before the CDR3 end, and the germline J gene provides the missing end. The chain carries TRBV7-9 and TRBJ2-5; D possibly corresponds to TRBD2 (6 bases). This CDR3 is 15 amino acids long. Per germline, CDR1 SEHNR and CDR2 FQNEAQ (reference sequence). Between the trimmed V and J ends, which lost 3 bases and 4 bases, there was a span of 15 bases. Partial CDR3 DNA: TGTGCCAGCAGCTTCGGCGGGGAAAGGGGAGAGACC. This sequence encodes CASSFGGERGET. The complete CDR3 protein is CASSFGGERGETQYF.

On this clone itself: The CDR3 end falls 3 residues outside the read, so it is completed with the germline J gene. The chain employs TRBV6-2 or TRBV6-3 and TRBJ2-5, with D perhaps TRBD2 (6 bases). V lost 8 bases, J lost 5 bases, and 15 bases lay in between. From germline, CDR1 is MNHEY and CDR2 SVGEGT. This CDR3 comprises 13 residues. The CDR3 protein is CASYYSGWETQYF. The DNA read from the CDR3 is TGTGCCAGCTACTACAGCGGGTGGGAGACC.